This TCR beta chain was sequenced in a study of vaccination and CD4 T cells after COVID-19. The wider study: Diagnosis preceded the drawing of post-COVID samples by a median around 95 days (range 35 to 161).

This clonotype is labeled medium-sized. Its specificity is not known. Study results and limitations: Looking at convalescent patients, a median about 90% of reactive clones were present only post-vaccination.

V lost 5 bases and J 6 bases, leaving 16 bases between the germline ends. Germline lookup yields CDR1 SGHTA and CDR2 FQGNSA. The CDR3 totals 14 residues. Treatment given: 10-day PBMC culture with coronavirus spike peptide pools or control peptides (ViraFEST assay). Cultured CD4+ T-cell DNA underwent Oncomine TCR Beta short-read sequencing. Using the QIAamp micro DNA kit, genomic DNA was extracted from the CD4+ T cells that had been cultured. A single record per CDR3 protein comes from TCRdb applying MiXCR to the PCR reads. The table records about 8,500 distinct CDR3 sequences, approximately 50% of them present only once.

The chain combines TRBV7-2 with TRBJ1-2; the D gene is possibly TRBD1 (6 bases). This clonotype was obtained from a human donor who had recovered from COVID-19. Sequences were obtained from CD4+ T cells from blood, cultured in vitro. The DNA for the CDR3 is TGTGCCAGCAGCGATTATGAGGGGGGGAATGGCTACACCTTC. Translated, it gives CASSDYEGGNGYTF.